These 31 T cell receptor beta chains came from one sample sequenced in a study of cytomegalovirus exposure and HLA in healthy donors. PCR amplification relied on 60 Vbeta primers (plus 13 Jbeta primers). Produced via immunoSEQ multiplex PCR; TCRdb's table is partial and in-frame only. This sample carries about 200,000 clones, roughly four fifths of them seen once, and the ten largest clones take 6.5%. The specimen was PBMCs. Source of these receptors: a woman between 50 and 59 years old in good health and CMV-seropositive.

The rearrangement joins TRBV28 to TRBJ1-1; D is possibly TRBD1 (6 bases). The CDR3 consists of 14 residues. The V gene lost 7 bases and the J gene lost 9 bases, with 21 bases spanning the gap. CDR1 is MDHEN and CDR2 is SYDVKM in the germline V gene. In DNA form, the CDR3 reads TGTGCCAGCAACCGGCGCCACATGGACAGAAAAGCTTTCTTT. This encodes CASNRRHMDRKAFF.

The sample holds a few counts of this clone. This rearrangement joins TRBV9 to TRBJ2-6; unclear D gene. This CDR3 is built from 19 residues. V was shortened by 0 bases and J by 0 bases, with 16 bases between the two germline ends. Germline V CDR1 and CDR2: SGDLS, YYNGEE. As DNA, the CDR3 is TGTGCCAGCAGCGTAGCTCTGGCAGTTCGGAGCTCTGGGGCCAACGTCCTGACTTTC. It codes for CASSVALAVRSSGANVLTF.

This CDR3 reads CASSAPQMTGGEELFF. The CDR3 coding sequence is TGTGCCAGCAGCGCCCCCCAGATGACAGGGGGAGAGGAGCTGTTTTTT. The rearrangement uses TRBV5-6 and TRBJ2-2; TRBD1 agrees at 9 bases. The CDR3 extends over 16 amino acids. The J segment lost 10 bases and the V segment lost 4 bases, leaving 14 bases of the junction unmatched. Germline CDR1 is SGHDT and CDR2 is YYEEEE.

This rearrangement joins TRBV5-4 to TRBJ2-7, with 8 bases lining up with TRBD1. The trim removed 1 base at V and 6 bases at J, leaving 9 bases unmatched. In germline, CDR1 is SGHNT, CDR2 YYREEE (reference sequence). This CDR3 is built from 15 residues. CDR3 region: CASSLWAGGTGEQYF. As DNA, the CDR3 is TGTGCCAGCAGCTTGTGGGCAGGGGGGACAGGCGAGCAGTACTTC.

This clone has only one observation. This sequence joins TRBV28 and TRBJ2-1; 8 bases are shared with TRBD1. The junction had 10 bases not matched to a gene; V was cut back by 8 bases and J by 4 bases. The V gene's germline CDR1 is MDHEN and CDR2 SYDVKM. The CDR3 length is 15 residues. CDR3 sequence: CASRVGQGTYNEQFF. CDR3 DNA sequence: TGTGCCAGCCGGGTTGGACAGGGAACTTACAATGAGCAGTTCTTC.

The chain joins TRBV11-2 to TRBJ2-1, with TRBD2 matching over 10 bases. In germline, CDR1 is SGHAT, CDR2 FQNNGV. The trim removed 2 bases at V and 3 bases at J, leaving 7 bases unmatched. This CDR3 region has 17 residues. This CDR3 is CASSLSESSGGYNEQFF. The CDR3 coding sequence is TGTGCCAGCAGCTTATCGGAGTCTAGCGGGGGCTACAATGAGCAGTTCTTC.

DNA of the CDR3: TGTGCCAGCAGTCCCGGGACTAGCTTCTACAATGAGCAGTTCTTC. Protein sequence: CASSPGTSFYNEQFF. The chain couples TRBV27 to TRBJ2-1, with TRBD2 identical over 9 bases. V trimming: 5 bases; J trimming: 3 bases; junction bases outside the gene matches: 5. The length of the CDR3 is 15 residues. Germline CDR1 reads MNHEY; CDR2 reads SMNVEV (reference sequence).

The chain is built from TRBV6-5 and TRBJ2-7; 9 nucleotides agree with TRBD1. This CDR3 comprises 14 residues. Germline CDR1 MNHEY, CDR2 SVGAGI. J lost 3 bases, V lost 7 bases, and 7 bases had no gene match. CDR3 residues: CASNPPGQGYEQYF. The CDR3 DNA reads as TGTGCCAGCAATCCACCGGGACAGGGCTACGAGCAGTACTTC.

This chain joins TRBV6-5 and TRBJ2-7; 12 nucleotides agree with TRBD1. The V and J ends lost 7 bases and 7 bases, in that order; junction bases with no gene match: 11. This CDR3 is built from 15 residues. Germline CDR1 reads MNHEY; CDR2 reads SVGAGI. The CDR3 DNA reads TGTGCCAGCAACCCAGGGACAGGGGGCTGGGGGGAGCAGTACTTC. As protein: CASNPGTGGWGEQYF.

The chain has TRBV6-5 and TRBJ2-7, with TRBD1 identical over 10 bases. Trimming at V came to 5 bases and at J to 6 bases, leaving 7 bases not matched to a gene. Per the germline V gene, CDR1 is MNHEY and CDR2 is SVGAGI. The CDR3 contains 14 residues. The CDR3: CASSNDRGLGEQYF. The CDR3 DNA reads as TGTGCCAGCAGTAACGACAGGGGGCTTGGCGAGCAGTACTTC.

The chain recombines TRBV5-1 with TRBJ1-2; 7 bases match TRBD1. Losses at the gene ends were 4 bases for V and 2 bases for J; bases not matched to a gene: 8. CDR1 and CDR2 (germline): SGHRS, YFSETQ. The CDR3 runs 15 residues. CDR3 bases: TGCGCCAGCAGCCTGGGGACAGAACTCAACTATGGCTACACCTTC. Encoded protein: CASSLGTELNYGYTF. Supplemented by reference TRBV5-1 and TRBJ1-2, the full variable domain reads KAGVTQTPRYLIKTRGQQVTLSCSPISGHRSVSWYQQTPGQGLQFLFEYFSETQRNKGNFPGRFSGRQFSNSRSEMNVSTLELGDSALYLCASSLGTELNYGYTFGSGTRLTVV.

V gene TRBV5-6 combines with J gene TRBJ2-6; no firm D call. With 0 bases removed from V and 0 bases from J, the gap between germline ends came to 10 bases. The CDR3 is 17 residues long. Germline V gene data show CDR1 as SGHDT and CDR2 as YYEEEE. CDR3 amino acids: CASSLDTPLSGANVLTF. The DNA for the CDR3 is TGTGCCAGCAGCTTGGACACCCCCCTCTCTGGGGCCAACGTCCTGACTTTC.

Of note for this clone: At one of its ends the junction is not consistent with the germline gene, which may arise from a read error. The CDR3 sequence is CSSSSPAGPSYNEQFF. Here the CDR3 DNA reads TGTTCCAGCAGCTCCCCGGCGGGGCCCTCCTACAATGAGCAGTTCTTC. This chain links TRBV7-9 with TRBJ2-1; the D gene is possibly TRBD2 (6 bases). The CDR3 spans 16 residues. Germline-derived CDR1 and CDR2 are SEHNR and FQNEAQ (reference sequence).

This chain connects TRBV28 to TRBJ1-1; D perhaps matches TRBD1 (6 bases). Looked up from germline, CDR1 is MDHEN and CDR2 is SYDVKM. V lost 5 bases and J lost 8, with 15 bases in between. The CDR3 loop spans 13 amino acids. The CDR3 bases are TGTGCCAGCAGTCCCGGACAGAACCTAGAAGCTTTCTTT. It codes for CASSPGQNLEAFF.

V is TRBV19 and J is TRBJ2-1; 8 bases align to TRBD2. This CDR3 contains 17 residues. The trim removed 7 bases at V and 9 bases at J, leaving 20 bases unmatched. In germline, CDR1 is LNHDA, CDR2 SQIVND (reference sequence). The CDR3 loop is CASTVPGLAPGFSEQFF. As DNA, the CDR3 is TGTGCCAGTACGGTCCCCGGACTAGCCCCTGGGTTCAGTGAGCAGTTCTTC.

CDR3 coding DNA: TGTGCCAGCTCACCGAACCACAGTCAATGGAAGTTCTTC. Amino acid sequence: CASSPNHSQWKFF. The chain links TRBV18 to TRBJ2-1; D unclear. Trimming took off 3 bases at V and 14 bases at J, with 17 bases between the two ends. The CDR3 is 13 residues long. The V gene's germline CDR1 is KGHSH and CDR2 LQKENI.

The chain links TRBV7-9 to TRBJ2-2; D ambiguous. V was pared by 3 bases and J by 7 bases, with 6 bases between. Per germline, CDR1 SEHNR and CDR2 FQNEAQ (reference sequence). This CDR3 comprises 12 residues. CDR3 bases: TGTGCCAGCAGCTTCGGTAGCGGGGAGCTGTTTTTT. Translating it yields CASSFGSGELFF. Supplemented by reference TRBV7-9 and TRBJ2-2, the full variable domain reads DTGVSQNPRHKITKRGQNVTFRCDPISEHNRLYWYRQTLGQGPEFLTYFQNEAQLEKSRLLSDRFSAERPKGSFSTLEIQRTEQGDSAMYLCASSFGSGELFFGEGSRLTVL.

The chain recombines TRBV28 with TRBJ2-2, with TRBD1 matching 10 bases. The CDR3 contains 15 residues. Losses at the gene ends were 6 bases for V and 6 bases for J; bases not matched to a gene: 7. Germline-derived CDR1 and CDR2 are MDHEN and SYDVKM. CDR3 sequence: CASRLGDRGAGELFF. CDR3 DNA sequence: TGTGCCAGCAGGTTAGGGGACAGGGGAGCCGGGGAGCTGTTTTTT.

Note on this clone: The sample has other DNA sequences that encode this CDR3 too. The rearrangement links TRBV5-4 to TRBJ2-7; D is perhaps TRBD2 (6 bases). Germline CDR1 SGHNT, CDR2 YYREEE (reference sequence). This CDR3 comprises 15 residues. V lost 0 bases and J lost 0, with 10 bases in between. The CDR3 reads CASSLGGRSSYEQYF. The DNA of the CDR3 is TGTGCCAGCAGCTTGGGTGGGAGGAGCTCCTACGAGCAGTACTTC.

This clone appeared once. The chain joins TRBV19 to TRBJ2-1; TRBD2 agrees at 13 bases. This CDR3 is built from 15 residues. V was clipped by 1 base and J by 6 bases; unmatched bases: 0. Germline V CDR1 and CDR2: LNHDA, SQIVND (reference sequence). CDR3 residues: CASSIGLAGGNEQFF. As DNA, the CDR3 is TGTGCCAGTAGTATAGGACTAGCGGGAGGCAATGAGCAGTTCTTC. The full variable domain, with the rest looked up from reference TRBV19 and TRBJ2-1, is DGGITQSPKYLFRKEGQNVTLSCEQNLNHDAMYWYRQDPGQGLRLIYYSQIVNDFQKGDIAEGYSVSREKKESFPLTVTSAQKNPTAFYLCASSIGLAGGNEQFFGPGTRLTVL.

The chain has TRBV6-1 and TRBJ2-1; D remains unclear. V lost 5 bases to trimming and J lost 5 bases, with 16 bases between them. Germline V gives CDR1 MNHNS, CDR2 SASEGT. The CDR3 is made up of 15 amino acids. CDR3 region: CASSSIALGDNEQFF. Written as DNA, the CDR3 is TGTGCCAGCAGTTCTATAGCCCTCGGAGACAATGAGCAGTTCTTC.

This clone was observed a handful of times. This sequence joins TRBV5-6 and TRBJ2-1; no firm D call. V dropped 1 base and J dropped 6 bases, with 2 bases sitting between them. CDR1 and CDR2 (germline): SGHDT, YYEEEE. This CDR3 is 11 amino acids long. CDR3 in amino acids: CASSLRNEQFF. CDR3 DNA sequence: TGTGCCAGCAGCTTGCGCAATGAGCAGTTCTTC.

In this sample, this clone turned up once. The rearrangement uses TRBV5-4 and TRBJ2-3; 9 bases are shared with TRBD1. V lost 4 bases and J lost 4; bases outside the gene matches: 4. CDR3 length equals 14 residues. The germline CDR1 and CDR2 sequences are SGHNT and YYREEE (reference sequence). CDR3 in amino acids: CASSTGTGPDTQYF. CDR3 DNA: TGTGCCAGCAGCACTGGGACAGGGCCAGATACGCAGTATTTT.

V is TRBV4-3 and J is TRBJ2-7; 9 nucleotides line up with TRBD1. The trim removed 2 bases at V and 5 bases at J, leaving 10 bases unmatched. Germline V gene sequence: CDR1 LGHNA, CDR2 YSLEER. This CDR3 comprises 16 residues. Written as DNA, the CDR3 is TGCGCCAGCAGCCAATTTACAGGGGGCGGTATTAACGAGCAGTACTTC. Translation gives CASSQFTGGGINEQYF.

This chain uses TRBV11-1 with TRBJ2-3, with 7 nucleotides matching TRBD2. This CDR3 has 14 residues. Trimming removed 5 bases from V and 1 base from J; junction bases left unmatched: 3. Per the germline V gene, CDR1 is SGHAT and CDR2 is FQDESV (reference sequence). CDR3 DNA sequence: TGTGCCAGCAGCCAGGGAGGGGGCACAGATACGCAGTATTTT. It encodes CASSQGGGTDTQYF.

V and J are TRBV29-1 and TRBJ2-1; 9 bases line up with TRBD2. The germline V gene encodes CDR1 SQVTM and CDR2 ANQGSEA. Germline trimming cut 7 bases from V and 1 base from J; bases unmatched to any gene: 5. There are 14 residues in the CDR3. The CDR3 sequence: CSAVSGRSYNEQFF. CDR3 DNA sequence: TGCAGCGCAGTCAGCGGGAGGTCCTACAATGAGCAGTTCTTC.

This chain uses TRBV6-6 with TRBJ2-7; 9 nucleotides agree with TRBD1. Trimming cost V 8 bases and J 1 base; bases outside gene matches: 0. CDR3 length: 12 amino acids. Germline CDR1 reads MNHNY; CDR2 reads SVGAGI (reference sequence). Here the CDR3 reads CASGTGSYEQYF. DNA for the CDR3: TGTGCCAGCGGGACAGGGTCCTACGAGCAGTACTTC.

This clone has only one observation. This chain links TRBV7-2 with TRBJ2-1, with D tentatively TRBD2 (7 bases). The V gene lost 2 bases and the J gene lost 3 bases, with 14 bases spanning the gap. The CDR3 sequence is 16 residues long. Germline-derived CDR1 and CDR2 are SGHTA and FQGNSA. The CDR3 loop reads CASSLLGGAFYNEQFF. CDR3 bases: TGTGCCAGCAGCTTACTAGGGGGGGCTTTCTACAATGAGCAGTTCTTC.

Only one count was recorded for this clone. The chain joins TRBV18 to TRBJ2-3; no definite D call. The CDR3 runs 12 residues. The germline V and J ends were trimmed by 4 bases and 3 bases, with 5 bases remaining between them. Germline CDR1 is KGHSH and CDR2 is LQKENI. The CDR3 here is CASSLLTDTQYF. DNA of the CDR3: TGTGCCAGCTCACTCTTAACAGATACGCAGTATTTT.

In its sample, this clone was seen once. The rearrangement joins TRBV5-5 to TRBJ2-7; D is possibly TRBD1 (6 bases). Germline V gene sequence: CDR1 SGHKS, CDR2 YYEKEE (reference sequence). The CDR3 contains 13 residues. The germline V and J ends were trimmed by 0 bases and 7 bases, with 11 bases remaining between them. The CDR3 sequence: CASSLGGPGEQYF. The CDR3 nucleotides are TGTGCCAGCAGCTTGGGGGGGCCAGGGGAGCAGTACTTC.

The chain joins TRBV5-6 to TRBJ2-1, with 7 bases aligning to TRBD1. V lost 5 bases, J lost 3 bases, and 20 bases stayed unmatched. Germline loops: CDR1 SGHDT, CDR2 YYEEEE. The CDR3 has 19 residues. CDR3 DNA: TGTGCCAGCAGGCCCCTTGGACGAACCGGGACAGAGGGCTACAATGAGCAGTTCTTC. It yields the protein CASRPLGRTGTEGYNEQFF.